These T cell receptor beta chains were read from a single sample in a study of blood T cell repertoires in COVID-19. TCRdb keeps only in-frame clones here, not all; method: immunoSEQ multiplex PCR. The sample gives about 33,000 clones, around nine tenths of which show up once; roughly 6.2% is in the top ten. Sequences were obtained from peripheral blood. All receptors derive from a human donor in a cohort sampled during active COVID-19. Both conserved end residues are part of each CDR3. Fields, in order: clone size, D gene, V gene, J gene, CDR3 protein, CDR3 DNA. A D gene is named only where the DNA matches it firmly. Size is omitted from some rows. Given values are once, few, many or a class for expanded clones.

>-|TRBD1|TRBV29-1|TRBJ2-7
CSVPEDRDRGPPGLYEQYF
TGCAGCGTTCCCGAAGACCGGGACAGGGGGCCACCGGGACTCTACGAGCAGTACTTC
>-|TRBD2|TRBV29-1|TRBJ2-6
CSVGVGGASGANVLTF
TGCAGCGTTGGCGTCGGGGGGGCTTCTGGGGCCAACGTCCTGACTTTC
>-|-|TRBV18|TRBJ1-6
CASSPRSRDSPLHF
TGTGCCAGCTCACCGCGCTCCAGGGATTCACCCCTCCACTTT
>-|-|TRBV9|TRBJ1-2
CASSGQGRLYGYTF
TGTGCCAGCAGCGGTCAGGGGAGACTCTATGGCTACACCTTC
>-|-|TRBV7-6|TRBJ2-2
CASSLVGDTTGELFF
TGTGCCAGCAGCTTAGTGGGAGATACCACCGGGGAGCTGTTTTTT
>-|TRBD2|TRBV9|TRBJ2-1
CASSQAGTSWDEQFF
TGTGCCAGCAGCCAAGCGGGGACTAGCTGGGATGAGCAGTTCTTC
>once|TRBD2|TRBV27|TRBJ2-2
CASTRTGKSGRWSGELFF
TGTGCCAGCACCAGGACCGGGAAAAGCGGGAGATGGTCCGGGGAGCTGTTTTTT
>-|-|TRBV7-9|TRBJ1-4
CASSPTESGEKLFF
TGTGCCAGCAGCCCGACAGAGAGTGGGGAAAAACTGTTTTTT
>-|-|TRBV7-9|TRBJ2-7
CASSGGAALSYEQYF
TGTGCCAGCTCGGGTGGGGCAGCACTCTCCTACGAGCAGTACTTC
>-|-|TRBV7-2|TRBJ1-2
CASSLGGSAYGGGYTF
TGTGCCAGCAGCTTAGGAGGGAGTGCTTACGGTGGGGGCTACACCTTC
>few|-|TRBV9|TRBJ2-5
CASSVDIQGPGETQYF
TGTGCCAGCAGTGTAGACATACAGGGACCCGGAGAGACCCAGTACTTC
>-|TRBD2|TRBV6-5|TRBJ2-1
CASSYDGGLASGEQFF
TGTGCCAGCAGTTACGACGGGGGACTAGCTTCTGGTGAGCAGTTCTTC
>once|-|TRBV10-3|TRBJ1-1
CAVSNPGMNTEAFF
TGTGCCGTCTCCAACCCGGGGATGAACACTGAAGCTTTCTTT
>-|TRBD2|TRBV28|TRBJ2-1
CASCLADAYNEQFF
TGTGCCAGCTGTCTAGCGGACGCCTACAATGAGCAGTTCTTC
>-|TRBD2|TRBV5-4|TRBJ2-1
CASSLVASGDNEQFF
TGTGCCAGCAGCTTGGTGGCTAGCGGGGACAATGAGCAGTTCTTC
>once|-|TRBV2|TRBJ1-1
CASSDPGENTEAFF
TGTGCCAGCAGTGACCCGGGGGAGAACACTGAAGCTTTCTTT
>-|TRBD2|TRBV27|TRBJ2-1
CASSQISNSGRVTSGYYNEQFF
TGTGCCAGCAGCCAAATCTCAAATTCGGGTCGTGTGACTAGCGGGTACTACAATGAGCAGTTCTTC
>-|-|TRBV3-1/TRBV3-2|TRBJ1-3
CASSQSLGGAGNTIYF
TGTGCCAGCAGCCAATCCCTAGGGGGTGCTGGAAACACCATATATTTT
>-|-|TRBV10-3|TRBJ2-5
CAISERRFGQETQETQYF
TGTGCCATCAGTGAGCGCCGTTTTGGACAAGAGACTCAAGAGACCCAGTACTTC
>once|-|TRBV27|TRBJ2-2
CASSARLVAGELFF
TGTGCCAGCAGTGCCAGACTAGTCGCCGGGGAGCTGTTTTTT
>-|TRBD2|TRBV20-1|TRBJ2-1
CSASGGGYNEQFF
TGCAGTGCTAGTGGCGGGGGGTACAATGAGCAGTTCTTC
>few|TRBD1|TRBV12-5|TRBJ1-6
CASGPDRALVNSPLHF
TGTGCTAGTGGTCCCGACAGGGCCCTGGTCAATTCACCCCTCCACTTT
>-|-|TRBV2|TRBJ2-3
CASSVRDTQYF
TGTGCCAGCAGTGTTCGAGATACGCAGTATTTT
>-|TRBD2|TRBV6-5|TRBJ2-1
CASRVGTSGSDEQFF
TGTGCCAGCAGAGTCGGGACTAGCGGGAGCGATGAGCAGTTCTTC
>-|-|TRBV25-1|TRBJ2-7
CASEKGHYEQYF
TGTGCCAGCGAGAAGGGGCATTACGAGCAGTACTTC
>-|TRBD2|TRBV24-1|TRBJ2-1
CATSKGLAGGRINEQFF
TGTGCCACCAGTAAAGGACTAGCGGGAGGAAGAATCAATGAGCAGTTCTTC
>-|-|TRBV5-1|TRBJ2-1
CASSFNGDNEQFF
TGCGCCAGCAGCTTCAACGGGGACAATGAGCAGTTCTTC
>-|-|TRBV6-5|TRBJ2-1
CASSYSIRSTDEQFF
TGTGCCAGCAGTTACTCGATAAGGAGCACCGATGAGCAGTTCTTC
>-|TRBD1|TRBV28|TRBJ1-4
CASSVAGTGDEKLFF
TGTGCCAGCAGTGTGGCCGGGACAGGCGATGAAAAACTGTTTTTT
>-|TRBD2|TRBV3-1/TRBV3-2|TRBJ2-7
CASSNPGAGGGDEQYF
TGTGCCAGCAGCAACCCGGGGGCGGGAGGGGGCGACGAGCAGTACTTC
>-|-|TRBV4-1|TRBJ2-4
CASSQEQAGGNIQYF
TGCGCCAGCAGCCAAGAGCAGGCTGGTGGAAACATTCAGTACTTC
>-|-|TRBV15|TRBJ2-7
CATSRGWSPSSYEQYF
TGTGCCACCAGCAGAGGATGGAGCCCCTCTTCCTACGAGCAGTACTTC
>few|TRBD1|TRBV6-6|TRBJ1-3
CASSYNSDRNTIYF
TGTGCCAGCAGTTACAACTCGGACAGGAACACCATATATTTT
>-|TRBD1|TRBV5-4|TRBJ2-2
CASKKAGRQGVAGELFF
TGTGCCAGCAAAAAAGCCGGTAGACAGGGGGTAGCCGGGGAGCTGTTTTTT
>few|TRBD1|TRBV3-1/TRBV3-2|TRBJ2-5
CASSPMTGGETQYF
TGTGCCAGCAGCCCGATGACAGGGGGGGAGACCCAGTACTTC
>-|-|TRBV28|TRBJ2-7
CASGLDGYEQYF
TGTGCCAGCGGACTTGACGGATACGAGCAGTACTTC
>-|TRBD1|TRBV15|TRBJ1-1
CATSRGARDRGRTEAFF
TGTGCCACCAGCAGGGGGGCGCGGGACAGGGGGCGGACTGAAGCTTTCTTT